This T cell receptor beta chain was identified in a study of CD8+CD57+ T cells in acquired aplastic anemia. Notes on the study in general: About 28 sequences, all CD8+ CDR3, were shared between patients and controls. Significant differences in CD8+ Simpson's diversity were not observed between patients and controls.

Profiling of TCR beta VDJ combinations and CDR3 sequences used genomic DNA as template. TCRdb called the reads again in MiXCR, with one record for every CDR3 protein. The sample lists around 130,000 distinct CDR3 sequences, under 60% occurring once. CDR1 SGHTA and CDR2 FQGTGA come from the germline V gene. The germline V and J ends were trimmed by 5 bases and 1 base, with 6 bases remaining between them. CDR3 size: 13 residues. About this clonotype: The antigen is undetermined.

Patients sequenced had flow cytometry evidence of CD8+CD57+ cell expansion. This receptor was obtained from a human donor with aplastic anemia. The specimen was sorted CD4+, CD8+, or CD8+CD57+ T cells (not recorded which) from PBMCs. This chain uses TRBV7-3 with TRBJ1-5, with D hard to call. CDR3 amino acids: CASSRVSNQPQHF. The DNA for the CDR3 is TGTGCCAGCAGCAGGGTAAGCAATCAGCCCCAGCATTTT.